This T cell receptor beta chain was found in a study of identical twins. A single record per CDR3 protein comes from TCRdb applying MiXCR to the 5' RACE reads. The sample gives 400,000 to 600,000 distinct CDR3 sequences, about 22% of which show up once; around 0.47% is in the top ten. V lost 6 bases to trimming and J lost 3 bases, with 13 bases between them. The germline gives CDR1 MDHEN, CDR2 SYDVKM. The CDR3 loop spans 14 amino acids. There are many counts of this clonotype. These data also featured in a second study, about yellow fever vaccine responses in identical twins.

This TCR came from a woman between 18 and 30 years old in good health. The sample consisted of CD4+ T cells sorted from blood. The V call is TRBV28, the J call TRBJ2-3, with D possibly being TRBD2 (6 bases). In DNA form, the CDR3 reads TGTGCCAGCAGCCCCCTCGGGGGTACAGATACGCAGTATTTT. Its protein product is CASSPLGGTDTQYF.